These 21 T cell receptor beta chains came from one sample sequenced in a study of shared clonotypes between healthy human individuals. Produced via immunoSEQ multiplex PCR; TCRdb's table is partial and in-frame only. Counted here are roughly 700,000 clones, roughly 87% occurring once; the ten biggest clones make up 34%. Sequenced material: memory CD8+ T cells from PBMCs. The sample's subset: CD45RO+ cells pooled with CCR7-negative TemRA cells. Receptors originate from a man younger than 35 in good health. Some clones in this sample may be carry-over from other donors' samples.

V usage is TRBV30 and J usage is TRBJ1-4; D is uncertain. The CDR3 sequence is 14 residues long. The V end was cut by 3 bases, the J end by 5 bases, with 13 bases between. Per germline, CDR1 GTSNPN and CDR2 SVGIG (reference sequence). This chain's CDR3 is CAWRPRPPNEKLFF. The CDR3 DNA reads as TGTGCCTGGAGGCCGCGACCGCCGAATGAAAAACTGTTTTTT. Supplemented by reference TRBV30 and TRBJ1-4, the full variable domain reads SQTIHQWPATLVQPVGSPLSLECTVEGTSNPNLYWYRQAAGRGLQLLFYSVGIGQISSEVPQNLSASRPQDRQFILSSKKLLLSDSGFYLCAWRPRPPNEKLFFGSGTQLSVL.

The rearrangement links TRBV18 to TRBJ1-3; tentatively, D is TRBD1 (6 bases). This CDR3 is built from 18 residues. Trimming stripped 1 base from V and 0 bases from J, with 16 bases between. Germline V gene lookup returns CDR1 KGHSH and CDR2 LQKENI. CDR3 in amino acids: CASSPLGTNRTSGNTIYF. The CDR3 DNA reads TGTGCCAGCTCACCACTGGGGACAAACCGAACCTCTGGAAACACCATATATTTT.

The chain uses TRBV27 and TRBJ1-1; D perhaps matches TRBD1 (5 bases). Trimming shortened V by 8 bases and J by 5 bases, and 15 bases separated the two germline ends. The CDR3 covers 13 residues. Per germline, CDR1 MNHEY and CDR2 SMNVEV (reference sequence). As DNA, the CDR3 is TGTGCCAGCTTTCGTGGGACGGGTACTGAAGCTTTCTTT. It specifies CASFRGTGTEAFF.

This rearrangement joins TRBV28 to TRBJ1-2, with a possible D match to TRBD1 (5 bases). The CDR3 length is 15 residues. Looked up from germline, CDR1 is MDHEN and CDR2 is SYDVKM. Trimming shortened V by 2 bases and J by 4 bases, and 14 bases separated the two germline ends. The chain's CDR3 is CASSLMEGPSYGYTF. In DNA, the CDR3 is TGTGCCAGCAGTTTAATGGAGGGGCCTAGCTATGGCTACACCTTC.

The V and J genes are TRBV30 and TRBJ1-2; the match to TRBD1 covers 8 bases. The CDR3 loop spans 14 amino acids. Germline V lookup: CDR1 GTSNPN, CDR2 SVGIG (reference sequence). In DNA form, the CDR3 reads TGTGCGCAGAAACTCCACAGGGGGGAAGATGGCTACACCTTC. Translated: CAQKLHRGEDGYTF.

The gene calls are TRBV4-1 and TRBJ1-1, with D maybe TRBD1 (6 bases). Germline CDR1 is MGHRA and CDR2 is YSYEKL. The germline V and J ends were trimmed by 4 bases and 5 bases, with 20 bases remaining between them. The CDR3 length is 16 residues. Here the CDR3 reads CASSRPGAALRTEAFF. The CDR3 region has the DNA TGCGCCAGCAGCCGCCCAGGGGCGGCCTTGAGGACTGAAGCTTTCTTT.

This clone appeared once. The chain combines TRBV28 with TRBJ2-7, with 7 bases fitting TRBD2. V lost 3 bases to trimming and J lost 2 bases; unmatched junction nucleotides: 10. CDR1 and CDR2 (germline): MDHEN, SYDVKM. The CDR3 extends over 16 amino acids. The CDR3 DNA sequence: TGTGCCAGCAGTTTTGGGACCGAGCGGGGAGCCTACGAGCAGTACTTC. Translating gives CASSFGTERGAYEQYF. Together with reference TRBV28 and TRBJ2-7, the CDR3 gives the full variable domain: DVKVTQSSRYLVKRTGEKVFLECVQDMDHENMFWYRQDPGLGLRLIYFSYDVKMKEKGDIPEGYSVSREKKERFSLILESASTNQTSMYLCASSFGTERGAYEQYFGPGTRLTVT.

This sequence joins TRBV29-1 and TRBJ2-1; the D gene could be TRBD1 or TRBD2 (5 bases each). The CDR3 sequence is 13 residues long. Germline loops: CDR1 SQVTM, CDR2 ANQGSEA. V gave up 7 bases and J gave up 6 bases, with 16 bases separating them. CDR3: CSGPGTTINEQFF. For the CDR3, the DNA is TGCAGCGGGCCAGGGACCACAATCAATGAGCAGTTCTTC.

In its sample, this clone was seen a few times. The rearrangement links TRBV5-4 to TRBJ1-2; 9 bases are shared with TRBD1. Trimming at V came to 6 bases and at J to 5 bases, leaving 14 bases not matched to a gene. This CDR3 contains 16 residues. The germline gives CDR1 SGHNT, CDR2 YYREEE (reference sequence). The CDR3 DNA sequence: TGTGCCAGCAATTACCGGGACAGGGCCGCCCGGTATGGCTACACCTTC. It is translated as CASNYRDRAARYGYTF.

Only a few counts were recorded for this clone. The chain carries TRBV7-7 and TRBJ2-2; no reliable D call. CDR3 length: 14 amino acids. V shed 1 base and J shed 2 bases, with 5 bases lying between them. CDR1 SSHAT and CDR2 FNYEAQ come from the germline V gene (reference sequence). CDR3 in DNA: TGTGCCAGCAGCTTAGGGGTAAACACCGGGGAGCTGTTTTTT. Its translation is CASSLGVNTGELFF.

This rearrangement joins TRBV7-8 to TRBJ2-1; 13 bases are shared with TRBD2. The CDR3 contains 19 residues. Germline loops: CDR1 SGHVS, CDR2 FQNEAQ. J was trimmed by 0 bases and V by 3 bases; bases with no gene match: 8. The CDR3 protein is CASSLRLAGGSGSYNEQFF. Here the CDR3 DNA reads TGTGCCAGCAGCTTGAGACTAGCGGGAGGTAGCGGCTCCTACAATGAGCAGTTCTTC. Supplemented by reference TRBV7-8 and TRBJ2-1, the full variable domain reads GAGVSQSPRYKVAKRGQDVALRCDPISGHVSLFWYQQALGQGPEFLTYFQNEAQLDKSGLPSDRFFAERPEGSVSTLKIQRTQQEDSAVYLCASSLRLAGGSGSYNEQFFGPGTRLTVL.

The V call is TRBV19, the J call TRBJ2-1; 8 bases match TRBD1. The CDR3 covers 13 residues. Germline assignment: CDR1 LNHDA and CDR2 SQIVND (reference sequence). After removal of 6 bases from V and 4 bases from J, the junction contained 2 bases not matched to a gene. CDR3 bases: TGTGCCAGTAGGAACAGGGGGTACAATGAGCAGTTCTTC. Translation: CASRNRGYNEQFF. The whole variable domain, filled in from reference TRBV19 and TRBJ2-1, reads DGGITQSPKYLFRKEGQNVTLSCEQNLNHDAMYWYRQDPGQGLRLIYYSQIVNDFQKGDIAEGYSVSREKKESFPLTVTSAQKNPTAFYLCASRNRGYNEQFFGPGTRLTVL.

This sequence joins TRBV25-1 and TRBJ1-6; no definite D call. The V end lost 7 bases, the J end lost 7 bases, and 8 bases lay between the germline ends. The germline gives CDR1 MGHDK, CDR2 SYGVNS. The CDR3 spans 12 residues. Here the CDR3 DNA reads TGTGCCAGCACCGAGCGGAATTCACCCCTCCACTTT. It yields the protein CASTERNSPLHF.

The V gene is TRBV28, the J gene TRBJ2-5; 12 nucleotides align to TRBD2. V shed 3 bases and J 0 bases; nucleotides not matched to a gene: 5. Germline values: CDR1 MDHEN, CDR2 SYDVKM. This CDR3 has 17 amino acids. Here the CDR3 reads CASSFLASGRDQETQYF. The CDR3 DNA sequence: TGTGCCAGCAGTTTTTTAGCTAGCGGGAGGGACCAAGAGACCCAGTACTTC.

V and J are TRBV27 and TRBJ2-2; no clear D. The CDR3 is 15 amino acids. V shed 5 bases and J shed 5 bases, with 15 bases lying between them. In germline, CDR1 is MNHEY, CDR2 SMNVEV (reference sequence). CDR3 nucleotide sequence: TGTGCCAGCAGTCGCGAAGAATCGTGGACCGGGGAGCTGTTTTTT. Protein: CASSREESWTGELFF.

This clone was recorded once. The genes are TRBV28 and TRBJ2-1, with 12 bases aligning to TRBD2. This CDR3 spans 16 amino acids. CDR1 is MDHEN and CDR2 is SYDVKM in the germline V gene. The V segment lost 4 bases and the J segment 7 bases; nucleotides outside the gene matches: 8. Here the CDR3 reads CASSSGPGLAGNEQFF. The DNA for the CDR3 is TGTGCCAGCAGTTCGGGTCCGGGACTAGCGGGTAATGAGCAGTTCTTC.

This chain connects TRBV7-9 to TRBJ1-2; D might be TRBD1 (5 bases). Germline V lookup: CDR1 SEHNR, CDR2 FQNEAQ (reference sequence). CDR3 length equals 15 residues. Trimming shortened V by 1 base and J by 4 bases, and 13 bases separated the two germline ends. CDR3 in amino acids: CASSLVLSGAYGYTF. The CDR3 DNA sequence: TGTGCCAGCAGCTTAGTTCTCAGTGGGGCCTATGGCTACACCTTC.

As regards this clone: Distinct nucleotide sequences in the sample also encode this CDR3. The chain is built from TRBV28 and TRBJ2-7; 7 positions agree with TRBD2. The V gene end was trimmed by 5 bases and the J gene end by 3 bases; junction bases not matched to a gene: 4. The V gene's germline CDR1 is MDHEN and CDR2 SYDVKM. The CDR3 totals 13 residues. The CDR3 loop reads CASSPSGNYEQYF. As DNA, the CDR3 is TGTGCCAGCAGTCCTAGCGGAAACTACGAGCAGTACTTC.

This clone has only one observation. This chain uses TRBV7-9 with TRBJ2-7, with 7 bases lining up with TRBD2. J was trimmed by 6 bases and V by 7 bases; bases with no gene match: 6. CDR1 SEHNR and CDR2 FQNEAQ come from the germline V gene (reference sequence). This CDR3 has 12 amino acids. CDR3 in amino acids: CASTPGGSEQYF. For the CDR3, the DNA is TGTGCCAGCACCCCGGGGGGTTCCGAGCAGTACTTC.

This chain links TRBV27 with TRBJ2-2; D not certain. V dropped 3 bases and J dropped 3 bases, with 8 bases sitting between them. This CDR3 is 14 amino acids long. Per germline, CDR1 MNHEY and CDR2 SMNVEV (reference sequence). The CDR3, as DNA: TGTGCCAGCAGTTTTCGGGTCTACACCGGGGAGCTGTTTTTT. This sequence encodes CASSFRVYTGELFF.

The chain recombines TRBV7-9 with TRBJ1-2; D ambiguous. Germline values: CDR1 SEHNR, CDR2 FQNEAQ (reference sequence). Trimming removed 1 base at V and 4 bases at J, with 13 bases between. This CDR3 region has 15 residues. DNA of the CDR3: TGTGCCAGCAGCTTAGGGTCCAGCCCAGTCTATGGCTACACCTTC. Translation gives CASSLGSSPVYGYTF.